The 24 T cell receptor beta chains below all came from one sample that was sequenced in a study of technical replicates of blood from several donors (dated by TCRdb to between 2016 and 2019). The library was produced with the immunoSEQ multiplex PCR assay. The table comes from immuneACCESS by way of TCRdb, which keeps in-frame sequences with V and J called. Part of the clones is missing from these tables; in studies checked, under half for an unresolved V gene and the rest for unknown reasons. The sample yields about 83,000 clones; more than 80% were counted once. The ten biggest clones cover more than 0.2% of the sample. Sample: T cells isolated from PBMCs. The receptors were sampled from a human donor in good health.

This rearrangement joins TRBV7-9 to TRBJ2-5; possibly TRBD1 for D (6 bases). Between the trimmed V and J ends, which lost 1 base and 0 bases, there was a span of 15 bases. Germline CDR1 and CDR2: SEHNR and FQNEAQ (reference sequence). The CDR3 runs 17 residues. Written as DNA, the CDR3 is TGTGCCAGCAGCTTAGGGCAGGGGAAGGGGTACCAAGAGACCCAGTACTTC. Encoded protein: CASSLGQGKGYQETQYF.

The chain links TRBV11-3 to TRBJ2-2, with D unclear. In germline, CDR1 is SGHNT, CDR2 YENEEA. The CDR3 is 13 amino acids. Trimming removed 0 bases from V and 5 bases from J, with 4 bases in between. CDR3 region: CASSLDLTGELFF. In DNA form, the CDR3 reads TGTGCCAGCAGCTTAGATTTAACCGGGGAGCTGTTTTTT.

The chain recombines TRBV5-1 with TRBJ1-2, with 7 bases lining up with TRBD1. The CDR3 is made up of 13 amino acids. J lost 7 bases, V lost 0 bases, and 3 bases had no gene match. Per germline, CDR1 SGHRS and CDR2 YFSETQ. Written as DNA, the CDR3 is TGCGCCAGCAGCTTGGTGTCAGGGGGTGGCTACACCTTC. It specifies CASSLVSGGGYTF. Variable domain in full (rest from reference TRBV5-1 and TRBJ1-2): KAGVTQTPRYLIKTRGQQVTLSCSPISGHRSVSWYQQTPGQGLQFLFEYFSETQRNKGNFPGRFSGRQFSNSRSEMNVSTLELGDSALYLCASSLVSGGGYTFGSGTRLTVV.

This clone was picked up one time. V usage is TRBV27 and J usage is TRBJ2-7; 8 bases are shared with TRBD1. There are 15 residues in the CDR3. V dropped 6 bases and J dropped 3; count of bases not matched to a gene: 10. The germline V gene encodes CDR1 MNHEY and CDR2 SMNVEV (reference sequence). This chain's CDR3 is CASSLEGTGSYEQYF. CDR3 DNA: TGTGCCAGCAGCCTCGAGGGGACAGGTAGCTACGAGCAGTACTTC.

The chain combines TRBV7-6 with TRBJ1-4, with D possibly TRBD1 on 6 matching bases. V was pared by 4 bases and J by 7 bases, with 19 bases between. CDR1 SGHVS and CDR2 FNYEAQ come from the germline V gene. This CDR3 is 16 amino acids long. CDR3 sequence (DNA): TGTGCCAGCAGCTCCTCACCCACAGGGCTTGCTGAAAAACTGTTTTTT. Translated: CASSSSPTGLAEKLFF. Full variable domain (outside the CDR3, taken from reference TRBV7-6 and TRBJ1-4): GAGVSQSPRYKVTKRGQDVALRCDPISGHVSLYWYRQALGQGPEFLTYFNYEAQQDKSGLPNDRFSAERPEGSISTLTIQRTEQRDSAMYRCASSSSPTGLAEKLFFGSGTQLSVL.

The V and J genes are TRBV11-2 and TRBJ2-3; TRBD2 might be the D (6 bases). CDR1 is SGHAT and CDR2 is FQNNGV in the germline V gene. The length of the CDR3 is 18 residues. V gave up 3 bases and J gave up 0 bases, with 19 bases separating them. The CDR3 DNA reads as TGTGCCAGCAGCTTGACCCCCCAAGGCGGGGTTAGCACAGATACGCAGTATTTT. Encoded protein: CASSLTPQGGVSTDTQYF.

The rearrangement uses TRBV11-3 and TRBJ1-2; 9 bases fit TRBD1. Looked up from germline, CDR1 is SGHNT and CDR2 is YENEEA. The V segment lost 5 bases and the J segment 0 bases; nucleotides outside the gene matches: 10. The CDR3 is 17 amino acids. The CDR3: CASSPGQGRGSNYGYTF. The CDR3 DNA reads as TGTGCCAGCAGCCCGGGACAGGGAAGGGGGTCTAACTATGGCTACACCTTC.

V and J are TRBV6-5 and TRBJ1-2; D is ambiguous. V dropped 2 bases and J dropped 3 bases, with 10 bases sitting between them. CDR3 size: 14 residues. Germline-derived CDR1 and CDR2 are MNHEY and SVGAGI. This CDR3 reads CASSYDPIDYGYTF. In nucleotides, the CDR3 is TGTGCCAGCAGTTACGATCCCATAGACTATGGCTACACCTTC.

This clone was detected a few times. This chain uses TRBV27 with TRBJ2-7; the match to TRBD1 covers 7 bases. Germline V gene lookup returns CDR1 MNHEY and CDR2 SMNVEV (reference sequence). The CDR3 is 15 residues long. With V trimmed by 0 bases and J by 2 bases, 4 bases remained unmatched. CDR3 residues: CASSLSSGQPYEQYF. Here the CDR3 DNA reads TGTGCCAGCAGTTTATCGTCGGGACAGCCCTACGAGCAGTACTTC.

This chain joins TRBV10-1 and TRBJ2-1; 7 positions agree with TRBD1. CDR1 WNHNN and CDR2 SYGVQD come from the germline V gene (reference sequence). Trimming removed 0 bases from V and 7 bases from J; junction bases left unmatched: 9. This CDR3 is built from 16 residues. As DNA, the CDR3 is TGCGCCAGCAGTGAGTCACCGGGACAGCTAAGGAATGAGCAGTTCTTC. It yields the protein CASSESPGQLRNEQFF.

V gene TRBV11-3 combines with J gene TRBJ2-5, with a tentative D call TRBD1 (6 bases). The CDR3 has 14 amino acids. The V and J ends lost 2 bases and 4 bases respectively, with 11 bases between them. Germline-derived CDR1 and CDR2 are SGHNT and YENEEA. The CDR3 reads CASSLWGQAETQYF. The CDR3 DNA is TGTGCCAGCAGCTTATGGGGGCAGGCAGAGACCCAGTACTTC.

This chain connects TRBV18 to TRBJ2-7, with 12 bases fitting TRBD2. The CDR3 has 14 amino acids. Germline lookup yields CDR1 KGHSH and CDR2 LQKENI. Germline trimming cut 6 bases from V and 4 bases from J; bases unmatched to any gene: 4. The CDR3: CASSPGTSGYEQYF. The CDR3 nucleotides are TGTGCCAGCTCGCCGGGGACTAGCGGGTACGAGCAGTACTTC.

V and J are TRBV6-4 and TRBJ1-1; D gene uncertain. V gave up 4 bases and J gave up 3 bases, with 9 bases separating them. This CDR3 has 13 residues. Germline V gene data show CDR1 as MRHNA and CDR2 as SNTAGT. The CDR3 DNA sequence: TGTGCCAGCAGTGCCCAGGATGACACTGAAGCTTTCTTT. Translation gives CASSAQDDTEAFF.

The chain employs TRBV7-9 and TRBJ2-1; D unclear. Germline V gene sequence: CDR1 SEHNR, CDR2 FQNEAQ (reference sequence). V was cut by 3 bases and J by 4 bases, with 13 bases left in between. CDR3 size: 15 residues. CDR3 protein: CASSFRLAGYNEQFF. For the CDR3, the DNA is TGTGCCAGCAGCTTCCGTCTTGCCGGGTACAATGAGCAGTTCTTC.

This chain uses TRBV19 with TRBJ2-7; 12 bases line up with TRBD1. Looked up from germline, CDR1 is LNHDA and CDR2 is SQIVND (reference sequence). This CDR3 is 16 amino acids long. Trimming at V came to 3 bases and at J to 4 bases, leaving 7 bases not matched to a gene. The CDR3 reads CASSILGTGGSYEQYF. In nucleotides, the CDR3 is TGTGCCAGTAGTATCTTGGGGACAGGGGGCTCTTACGAGCAGTACTTC.

The J gene is TRBJ2-3, the V gene TRBV28; 9 bases are a match to TRBD2. CDR1 is MDHEN, CDR2 SYDVKM, per germline. The CDR3 spans 17 residues. Losses at the gene ends were 6 bases for V and 3 bases for J; bases not matched to a gene: 13. The CDR3 loop is CASSYPLAGVRTDTQYF. The DNA for the CDR3 is TGTGCCAGCAGCTATCCCTTAGCGGGAGTCAGAACAGATACGCAGTATTTT.

J is TRBJ1-5 and V is TRBV11-2, with D possibly TRBD1 on 5 matching bases. The CDR3 covers 12 residues. CDR1 is SGHAT and CDR2 is FQNNGV in the germline V gene. With 5 bases removed from V and 7 bases from J, the gap between germline ends came to 9 bases. The CDR3 protein is CASSIPGQPQHF. The CDR3 coding sequence is TGTGCCAGCAGCATCCCAGGGCAGCCCCAGCATTTT. Filled out from reference TRBV11-2 and TRBJ1-5, the complete variable domain reads EAGVAQSPRYKIIEKRQSVAFWCNPISGHATLYWYQQILGQGPKLLIQFQNNGVVDDSQLPKDRFSAERLKGVDSTLKIQPAKLEDSAVYLCASSIPGQPQHFGDGTRLSIL.

The genes are TRBV10-1 and TRBJ2-7, with TRBD2 as a possible D gene (5 bases). The length of the CDR3 is 14 residues. Between the trimmed V and J ends, which lost 4 bases and 2 bases, there was a span of 12 bases. Germline loops: CDR1 WNHNN, CDR2 SYGVQD (reference sequence). The CDR3: CASSGAATTYEQYF. CDR3 nucleotide sequence: TGCGCCAGCAGTGGAGCGGCTACCACCTACGAGCAGTACTTC.

The J gene is TRBJ1-4, the V gene TRBV5-1; D is uncertain. The CDR3 covers 14 residues. The germline gives CDR1 SGHRS, CDR2 YFSETQ. V dropped 1 base and J dropped 3 bases, with 7 bases sitting between them. The CDR3 here is CASSLSRSNEKLFF. DNA for the CDR3: TGCGCCAGCAGCTTGTCCAGATCTAATGAAAAACTGTTTTTT.

This clone was seen a single time. CDR3 sequence: CASSKQGRNEKLFF. DNA of the CDR3: TGTGCCAGCAGCAAACAGGGGCGCAATGAAAAACTGTTTTTT. The rearrangement joins TRBV28 to TRBJ1-4; 7 positions agree with TRBD1. V lost 6 bases and J lost 5; bases outside the gene matches: 6. The CDR3 extends over 14 amino acids. From germline, CDR1 is MDHEN and CDR2 SYDVKM.

The DNA of the CDR3 is TGTGCCAGCAGCGTTGAACTAGCGGCCGCCTCCTACAATGAGCAGTTCTTC. Amino acids: CASSVELAAASYNEQFF. This sequence joins TRBV9 and TRBJ2-1; 8 positions agree with TRBD2. Germline CDR1 SGDLS, CDR2 YYNGEE. After removal of 2 bases from V and 0 bases from J, the junction contained 7 bases not matched to a gene. This CDR3 is 17 amino acids long.

The CDR3 is CASSRGGDFGEKLFF. The CDR3 DNA reads as TGCGCCAGCAGCCGAGGGGGGGATTTCGGTGAAAAACTGTTTTTT. The chain combines TRBV5-1 with TRBJ1-4; tentatively, D is TRBD1 (6 bases). Germline CDR1 is SGHRS and CDR2 is YFSETQ. V lost 4 bases, J lost 7 bases, and 17 bases lay in between. This CDR3 spans 15 amino acids.

The chain recombines TRBV6-4 with TRBJ2-1; a weak D match, TRBD2 (5 bases). This CDR3 is built from 14 residues. The V and J ends lost 8 bases and 8 bases respectively, with 19 bases between them. Germline V gene data show CDR1 as MRHNA and CDR2 as SNTAGT. The CDR3 is CASSSQRAGDEQFF. The CDR3, as DNA: TGTGCCAGCTCTTCTCAGAGGGCCGGGGATGAGCAGTTCTTC.

The chain employs TRBV5-1 and TRBJ1-5, with D maybe TRBD1 (6 bases). The V gene lost 0 bases and the J gene lost 2 bases, with 9 bases spanning the gap. CDR1 and CDR2 from the germline V gene are SGHRS and YFSETQ. The CDR3 contains 15 residues. CDR3 DNA sequence: TGCGCCAGCAGCTTGGGTGAGGGGGGCAATCAGCCCCAGCATTTT. Protein sequence: CASSLGEGGNQPQHF.